The next 5 T cell receptor beta chains were all read from a single sample in a study of beta chain features in type 1 diabetes (dated by TCRdb to between 2018 and 2020). On the study overall, not on this receptor specifically: A moderate but significant shortening of TCRB CDR3 length was observed in type 1 diabetes patients in all four CD4+ subsets.

The antigens of these receptors remain unknown. The method was the immunoSEQ multiplex PCR assay. All of the isolated RNA was reverse transcribed with the High Capacity cDNA Reverse Transcription Kit, so expressed TCRB transcripts were sequenced. The clones in this table, taken by TCRdb from immuneACCESS, are in-frame only. Not every clone is retained; where verified, under half of the shortfall comes from an unresolved V gene, and the cause of the rest is unknown. This sample is represented by about 160,000 clones; about 63% of them were singletons. Of the sample, 0.08% to 0.1% falls within the top ten clones. Sample: naive CD4+ T cells from blood. The sample's cell subset or site label, in plain terms: true naive CD4+ T cells. These receptors originate from a man aged 25 to 40 with type 1 diabetes.

The CDR3 is CASSLSAGNYGYTF. CDR3 bases: TGCGCCAGCAGCTTGTCGGCCGGGAACTATGGCTACACCTTC. This chain uses TRBV5-1 with TRBJ1-2; D is undetermined. Per the germline V gene, CDR1 is SGHRS and CDR2 is YFSETQ. The V end was cut by 1 base, the J end by 2 bases, with 9 bases between. This CDR3 region has 14 residues.

V is TRBV7-2 and J is TRBJ2-7; 9 bases are shared with TRBD1. The germline gives CDR1 SGHTA, CDR2 FQGNSA. Trimming cost V 5 bases and J 2 bases; bases outside gene matches: 7. The CDR3 totals 15 residues. DNA of the CDR3: TGTGCCAGCAGCCCGATGACAGGGGGGCCCTACGAGCAGTACTTC. Its translation is CASSPMTGGPYEQYF.

The chain uses TRBV9 and TRBJ2-5, with 8 nucleotides matching TRBD2. The length of the CDR3 is 15 residues. Trimming took 0 bases from V and 4 from J; bases not matched to a gene: 5. The germline CDR1 and CDR2 sequences are SGDLS and YYNGEE. The CDR3 spells CASSVGGTSGETQYF. The CDR3 DNA reads TGTGCCAGCAGCGTAGGCGGGACTAGTGGAGAGACCCAGTACTTC.

This chain connects TRBV28 to TRBJ1-1; possible D gene TRBD1, 5 bases. The CDR3 sequence is 15 residues long. Germline CDR1 reads MDHEN; CDR2 reads SYDVKM. Trimming removed 8 bases at V and 1 base at J, with 17 bases between. CDR3: CASGVPGVGNTEAFF. The DNA of the CDR3 is TGTGCCAGCGGCGTTCCGGGGGTGGGGAACACTGAAGCTTTCTTT.

The rearrangement joins TRBV28 to TRBJ1-2; D is uncertain. V was trimmed by 5 bases and J by 4 bases, leaving 11 bases between them. Germline assignment: CDR1 MDHEN and CDR2 SYDVKM. The CDR3 has 13 amino acids. The CDR3 DNA sequence: TGTGCCAGCAGTCAAGGACCACCCTATGGCTACACCTTC. This codes for CASSQGPPYGYTF.